The clone carrying this T cell receptor (beta chain) is termed medium-sized. All patients reached thyroid surgery having received no treatment beforehand. MiXCR was used by TCRdb to re-call the PCR reads. The sample contains around 30,000 clones, 20% of which appear only once. The data originate from a study of metastatic and nonmetastatic thyroid tumors. This receptor was taken from a female donor with papillary thyroid cancer or a benign thyroid nodule (not recorded which). Some clones in this sample may be carry-over from other donors' samples. Sequences were obtained from blood.

The CDR3 coding sequence is TGCAGTGCTAGGCCCACCCTACAGCAAAACTATGGCTACACCTTC. It specifies CSARPTLQQNYGYTF. This rearrangement joins TRBV20-1 to TRBJ1-2; D is ambiguous. Looked up from germline, CDR1 is DFQATT and CDR2 is SNEGSKA (reference sequence). This CDR3 has 15 residues. Trimming stripped 3 bases from V and 2 bases from J, with 16 bases between.